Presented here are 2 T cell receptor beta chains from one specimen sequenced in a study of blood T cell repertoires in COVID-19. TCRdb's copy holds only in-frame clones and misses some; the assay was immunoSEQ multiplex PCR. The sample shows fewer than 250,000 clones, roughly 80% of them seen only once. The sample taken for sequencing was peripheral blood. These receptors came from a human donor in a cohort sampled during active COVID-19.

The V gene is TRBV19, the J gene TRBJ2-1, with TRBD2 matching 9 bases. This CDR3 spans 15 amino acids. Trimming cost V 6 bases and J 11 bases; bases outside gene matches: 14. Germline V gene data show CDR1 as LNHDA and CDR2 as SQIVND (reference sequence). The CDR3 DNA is TGTGCCAGTAGCTCCAACCTGGCTAGCGGGGTGAAGCAGTTCTTC. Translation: CASSSNLASGVKQFF.

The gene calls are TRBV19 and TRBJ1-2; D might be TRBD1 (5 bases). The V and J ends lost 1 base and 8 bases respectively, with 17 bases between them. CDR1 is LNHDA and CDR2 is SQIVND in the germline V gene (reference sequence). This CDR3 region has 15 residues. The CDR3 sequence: CASSIAFDSLGGYTF. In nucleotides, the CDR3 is TGTGCCAGTAGTATAGCCTTCGACAGCCTCGGCGGCTACACCTTC.